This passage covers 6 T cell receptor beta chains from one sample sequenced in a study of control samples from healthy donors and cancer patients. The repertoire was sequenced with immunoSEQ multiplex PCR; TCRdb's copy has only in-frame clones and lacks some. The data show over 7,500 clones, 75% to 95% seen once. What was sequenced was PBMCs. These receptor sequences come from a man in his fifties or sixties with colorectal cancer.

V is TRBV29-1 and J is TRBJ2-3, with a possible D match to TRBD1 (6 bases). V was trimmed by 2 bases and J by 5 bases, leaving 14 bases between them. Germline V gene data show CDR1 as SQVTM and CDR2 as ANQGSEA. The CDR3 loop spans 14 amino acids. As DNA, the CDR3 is TGCAGCGTTGAAATAGGGGGAGCAGGAGATACGCAGTATTTT. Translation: CSVEIGGAGDTQYF.

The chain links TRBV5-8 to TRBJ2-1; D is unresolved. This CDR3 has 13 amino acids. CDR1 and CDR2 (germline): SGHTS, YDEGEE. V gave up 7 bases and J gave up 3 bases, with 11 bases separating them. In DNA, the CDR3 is TGTGCCAGCGGTCCCATATTCTACAATGAGCAGTTCTTC. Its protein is CASGPIFYNEQFF.

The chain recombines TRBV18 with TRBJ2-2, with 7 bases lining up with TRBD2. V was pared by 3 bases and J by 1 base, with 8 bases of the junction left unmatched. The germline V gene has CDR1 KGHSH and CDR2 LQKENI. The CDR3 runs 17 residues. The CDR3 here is CASSPVASGKNTGELFF. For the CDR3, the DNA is TGTGCCAGCTCACCGGTCGCGAGCGGGAAGAACACCGGGGAGCTGTTTTTT.

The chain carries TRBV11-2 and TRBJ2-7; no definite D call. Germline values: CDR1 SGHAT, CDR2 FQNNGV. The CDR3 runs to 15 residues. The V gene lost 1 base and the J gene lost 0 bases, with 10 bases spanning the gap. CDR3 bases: TGTGCCAGCAGCTTAGTTCCAGTGTCCTCCTACGAGCAGTACTTC. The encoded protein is CASSLVPVSSYEQYF.

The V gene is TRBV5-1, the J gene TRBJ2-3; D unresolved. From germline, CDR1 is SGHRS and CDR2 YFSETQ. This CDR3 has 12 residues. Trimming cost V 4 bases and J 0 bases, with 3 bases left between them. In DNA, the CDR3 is TGCGCCAGCAGCGGTAGCACAGATACGCAGTATTTT. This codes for CASSGSTDTQYF.

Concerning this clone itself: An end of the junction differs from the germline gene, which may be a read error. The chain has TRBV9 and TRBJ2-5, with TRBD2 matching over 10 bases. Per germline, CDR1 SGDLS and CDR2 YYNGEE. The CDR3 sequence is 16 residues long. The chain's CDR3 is CASSVGQRGGQESQYF. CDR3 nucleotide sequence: TGTGCCAGCAGCGTAGGACAGCGGGGGGGACAAGAGAGCCAGTACTTC.